This is a list of T cell receptor beta chains from one sample in a study of early T cells in non-severe SARS-CoV-2 infection. MiXCR, applied by TCRdb to the 5' RACE reads, yields one record per CDR3 protein. The table records 35,000 to 45,000 distinct CDR3 sequences, roughly 6.8% of them present only once. The source material was whole blood, sampled at baseline. The receptors here all came from an adult who was a healthcare worker with PCR-confirmed SARS-CoV-2 infection or an uninfected control (not recorded which). The CDR3 runs from the conserved cysteine through the conserved F or W. Fields, in order: V gene, clone size, D gene, J gene, CDR3 DNA, CDR3 protein. D genes are given only for firm matches. Clone size is shown for a subset of rows, as once, few, many or a class of expanded clone.

V: TRBV19
size: many
D: TRBD1
J: TRBJ2-1
DNA: TGTGCCAGTAGTCGGGACAGGGGTTCGCGGGATGAGCAGTTCTTC
CDR3: CASSRDRGSRDEQFF

V: TRBV20-1
size: few
D: -
J: TRBJ1-2
DNA: TGCAGTGCCACCGGACAGCGCTATGGCTACACCTTC
CDR3: CSATGQRYGYTF

V: TRBV24-1
size: few
D: TRBD2
J: TRBJ2-3
DNA: TGTGCCACCATGACTAGCGGGACAGATACGCAGTATTTT
CDR3: CATMTSGTDTQYF

V: TRBV7-3
size: few
D: TRBD1
J: TRBJ2-7
DNA: TGTGCCAGCAGTCCGACAGGGGGCAGGTACGAGCAGTACTTC
CDR3: CASSPTGGRYEQYF

V: TRBV4-1
size: many
D: -
J: TRBJ1-5
DNA: TGCGCCAGCAGCCAGACCGGACAGAATAGCAATCAGCCCCAGCATTTT
CDR3: CASSQTGQNSNQPQHF

V: TRBV11-3
size: many
D: TRBD1
J: TRBJ2-7
DNA: TGTGCCAGCTGCCCGGGACAGGGGCGCGAGCAGTACTTC
CDR3: CASCPGQGREQYF

V: TRBV5-6
size: -
D: -
J: TRBJ2-7
DNA: TGTGCCAGCAGCTCTACAGGTGCCCTCTCCTACGAGCAGTACTTC
CDR3: CASSSTGALSYEQYF

V: TRBV30
size: few
D: -
J: TRBJ2-5
DNA: TGTGCCTGGAGTGCGGGGGCTGAGACCCAGTACTTC
CDR3: CAWSAGAETQYF

V: TRBV20-1
size: -
D: TRBD1
J: TRBJ1-3
DNA: TGCAGTGCTAGAGATTCGGCTTTCCAGGGGGCAAGTGGAAACACCATATATTTT
CDR3: CSARDSAFQGASGNTIYF

V: TRBV30
size: many
D: TRBD2
J: TRBJ2-5
DNA: TGTGCCTGGAGTAGCGGGAGGGTCCAAGAGACCCAGTACTTC
CDR3: CAWSSGRVQETQYF

V: TRBV3-1
size: many
D: TRBD1
J: TRBJ2-6
DNA: TGTGCCAGCAGCCACGGGACAGGGGATGGGGCCAACGTCCTGACTTTC
CDR3: CASSHGTGDGANVLTF

V: TRBV20-1
size: many
D: -
J: TRBJ2-3
DNA: TGCAGTGCTAGGAGGGCCCTAAGCGGAGAGATTGTTACTGGCACAGATACGCAGTATTTT
CDR3: CSARRALSGEIVTGTDTQYF

V: TRBV15
size: -
D: -
J: TRBJ2-1
DNA: TGTGCCACCAGCAGAGAGTCAGGAACCGCCTACAATGAGCAGTTCTTC
CDR3: CATSRESGTAYNEQFF

V: TRBV6-6
size: many
D: -
J: TRBJ2-7
DNA: TGTGCCAGCAGCCCTCCCCCATCGCAGGTCCCCTCACAAACCTACGAGCAGTACTTC
CDR3: CASSPPPSQVPSQTYEQYF

V: TRBV10-3
size: few
D: -
J: TRBJ2-7
DNA: TGTGCCATCAGTAACTCCGGAGGTAGGGACGAGCAGTACTTC
CDR3: CAISNSGGRDEQYF

V: TRBV20-1
size: many
D: -
J: TRBJ1-1
DNA: TGCAGTGCTCAGAGCGGGTACACTGAAGCTTTCTTT
CDR3: CSAQSGYTEAFF

V: TRBV27
size: few
D: -
J: TRBJ2-7
DNA: TGTGCCAGCAGTTCGGTCCACTCCTACGAGCAGTACTTC
CDR3: CASSSVHSYEQYF

V: TRBV11-2
size: many
D: TRBD1
J: TRBJ1-1
DNA: TGTGCCAGCAGCTCCGGACAGGGGACTGAAGCTTTCTTT
CDR3: CASSSGQGTEAFF

V: TRBV5-1
size: many
D: TRBD1
J: TRBJ2-3
DNA: TGCGCCAGCAGCCTACAGACAGGGGGCGCAGATACGCAGTATTTT
CDR3: CASSLQTGGADTQYF

V: TRBV30
size: -
D: -
J: TRBJ1-1
DNA: TGTGCCTGGAGTGGGACCGCCGGGGGAGCTTTCTTT
CDR3: CAWSGTAGGAFF

V: TRBV20-1
size: -
D: -
J: TRBJ2-7
DNA: TGCAGTGCTAGAGATCAAGGTCCCAGGGAGCAGTACTTC
CDR3: CSARDQGPREQYF

V: TRBV6-5
size: few
D: TRBD2
J: TRBJ2-2
DNA: TGTGCCAGCAGTTGGGGGGGGACCGGGGAGCTGTTTTTT
CDR3: CASSWGGTGELFF

V: TRBV11-2
size: few
D: -
J: TRBJ2-2
DNA: TGTGCCAGCAGCTTCAGAGTGGGGGATTTCACCGGGGAGCTGTTTTTT
CDR3: CASSFRVGDFTGELFF

V: TRBV29-1
size: -
D: -
J: TRBJ1-1
DNA: TGCAGCGTTGCAACCAGCAGCACTGAAGCTTTCTTT
CDR3: CSVATSSTEAFF

V: TRBV19
size: few
D: TRBD2
J: TRBJ2-2
DNA: TGTGCCAGTAGTAGCGGGAGGGGTACCTATCGCGCGAACACCGGGGAGCTGTTTTTT
CDR3: CASSSGRGTYRANTGELFF

V: TRBV5-1
size: few
D: -
J: TRBJ1-1
DNA: TGCGCCAGCAGCTTCGGGTTTAAAAGAATGAACACTGAAGCTTTCTTT
CDR3: CASSFGFKRMNTEAFF

V: TRBV7-3
size: -
D: TRBD2
J: TRBJ2-1
DNA: TGTGCCAGCAGCCAACTAGCGGGGGACAATGAGCAGTTCTTC
CDR3: CASSQLAGDNEQFF

V: TRBV3-1
size: few
D: -
J: TRBJ2-7
DNA: TGTGCCAGCAGCCAAGAAATAGCCTCCTGGGAGCAGTACTTC
CDR3: CASSQEIASWEQYF

V: TRBV9
size: many
D: -
J: TRBJ1-2
DNA: TGTGCCAGCACCGGGCCCGACCTCTATGGCTACACCTTC
CDR3: CASTGPDLYGYTF

V: TRBV4-1
size: many
D: -
J: TRBJ2-4
DNA: TGCGCCAGCAGCCAAGAATCGGGGGTCAAAAACATTCAGTACTTC
CDR3: CASSQESGVKNIQYF

V: TRBV3-1
size: many
D: TRBD1
J: TRBJ1-2
DNA: TGTGCCAGCAGCCAAGTAACAGGGGAGGGCTACACCTTC
CDR3: CASSQVTGEGYTF

V: TRBV3-1
size: few
D: -
J: TRBJ2-5
DNA: TGTGCCAGCAGCCAACGACGGATCGGGGTGTTC
CDR3: CASSQRRIGVF

V: TRBV10-1
size: -
D: -
J: TRBJ2-1
DNA: TGCGCCAGCAGTGAGTCGCCCCGACTAGGCTACAATGAGCAGTTCTTC
CDR3: CASSESPRLGYNEQFF

V: TRBV14
size: few
D: -
J: TRBJ1-1
DNA: TGTGCCAGCAGCCAAGAATTGTGGAACACTGAAGCTTTCTTT
CDR3: CASSQELWNTEAFF

V: TRBV7-3
size: -
D: TRBD1
J: TRBJ2-5
DNA: TGTGCCAGCAGCTTGGACAGGGGGACGGAGACCCAGTACTTC
CDR3: CASSLDRGTETQYF